This T cell receptor beta chain emerged from a study of shared clonotypes between healthy human individuals. Assay execution took place at the deep level. Sequencing on ten immunoSEQ deep assay plates was performed for unsorted PBMC DNA. In the study's own analysis: Filtering was not the same, since immunoSEQ gave junction-only sequences without quality scores. Clones were read by immunoSEQ multiplex PCR, and TCRdb kept only the in-frame ones, dropping some. From that table come the V and J calls and clone size; the DNA was used to work out D and trimming. The sample contains some 470,000 clones, roughly four fifths of which appear only once. The CDR3 contains 16 residues. From germline, CDR1 is MGHRA and CDR2 YSYEKL. Trimming removed 1 base from V and 7 bases from J, with 17 bases in between.

The sequenced sample was PBMCs. The V and J genes are TRBV4-1 and TRBJ2-1, with D unresolved. The clonotype originates from a woman in her forties in good health. Some clones in this sample may be carry-over from other donors' samples. CDR3 bases: TGCGCCAGCAGCCAAGGTTTAGGCAGCGTGTGGAATGAGCAGTTCTTC. It encodes CASSQGLGSVWNEQFF.